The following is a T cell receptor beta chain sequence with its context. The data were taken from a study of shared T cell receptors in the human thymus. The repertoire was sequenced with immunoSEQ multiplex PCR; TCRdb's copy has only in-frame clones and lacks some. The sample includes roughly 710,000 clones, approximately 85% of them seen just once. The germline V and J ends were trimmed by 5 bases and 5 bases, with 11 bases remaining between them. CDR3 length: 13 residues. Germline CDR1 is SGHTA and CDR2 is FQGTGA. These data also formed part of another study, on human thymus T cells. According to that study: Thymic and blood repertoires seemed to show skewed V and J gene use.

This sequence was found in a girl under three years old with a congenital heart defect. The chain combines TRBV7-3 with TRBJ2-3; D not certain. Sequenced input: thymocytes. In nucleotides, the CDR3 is TGTGCCAGCAGCCCCCGGTTCCAAGATACGCAGTATTTT. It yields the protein CASSPRFQDTQYF.